These 22 T cell receptor beta chains came from one sample sequenced in a study of Graves' ophthalmopathy and Graves' hyperthyroidism. TCR beta CDR3 regions were amplified from RNA transcripts. The library came from an HTBI-primed first-round RT-PCR and a second-round multiplex PCR. TCRdb reprocessed the multiplex PCR reads with MiXCR, giving one entry per CDR3 protein. The table has approximately 460,000 distinct CDR3 sequences, 13% to 15% seen once. Specimen: blood. These TCRs come from a woman in her twenties or thirties with Graves' ophthalmopathy.

The chain uses TRBV12-5 and TRBJ2-7; 7 bases line up with TRBD1. The germline CDR1 and CDR2 sequences are LGHNT and FRNRAP. CDR3 size: 15 residues. V lost 6 bases, J lost 1 base, and 9 bases stayed unmatched. CDR3 DNA sequence: TGTGCTAGTGGCCCCGAGGGGGCCCAATCCTACGAGCAGTACTTC. It is translated as CASGPEGAQSYEQYF. Full variable domain (missing parts from reference TRBV12-5 and TRBJ2-7): DARVTQTPRHKVTEMGQEVTMRCQPILGHNTVFWYRQTMMQGLELLAYFRNRAPLDDSGMPKDRFSAEMPDATLATLKIQPSEPRDSAVYFCASGPEGAQSYEQYFGPGTRLTVT.

The chain links TRBV20-1 to TRBJ1-5, with a tentative D call TRBD1 (5 bases). Germline CDR1 DFQATT, CDR2 SNEGSKA (reference sequence). CDR3 length: 13 residues. V dropped 6 bases and J dropped 3 bases, with 12 bases sitting between them. CDR3 DNA sequence: TGCAGTGCCCGCCGGGACTTCAATCAGCCCCAGCATTTT. Protein product: CSARRDFNQPQHF.

About this clonotype itself: A much larger clone lies a single base off, so this may be a read error. This chain connects TRBV12-5 to TRBJ2-2; 8 bases match TRBD1. There are 18 residues in the CDR3. Germline lookup yields CDR1 LGHNT and CDR2 FRNRAP. CDR3: CASGLQAGGLSNTGELCF. The CDR3 bases are TGTGCTAGTGGTTTGCAGGCAGGGGGCTTATCGAACACCGGGGAGCTGTGTTTT.

This clonotype was seen many times. The chain carries TRBV5-1 and TRBJ1-1, with D unresolved. The V and J ends lost 1 base and 2 bases respectively, with 9 bases between them. Germline CDR1 and CDR2: SGHRS and YFSETQ. The CDR3 runs 14 residues. CDR3 residues: CASSLLVENTEAFF. The CDR3 DNA follows: TGCGCCAGCAGCTTGTTGGTCGAAAACACTGAAGCTTTCTTT.

In this sample, this clonotype turned up many times. This chain connects TRBV20-1 to TRBJ1-1, with TRBD1 matching 8 bases. Trimming removed 3 bases from V and 3 bases from J; junction bases left unmatched: 6. Germline V lookup: CDR1 DFQATT, CDR2 SNEGSKA (reference sequence). The CDR3 has 14 amino acids. CDR3 residues: CSASNDRGDTEAFF. The CDR3, as DNA: TGCAGTGCTAGTAATGACAGGGGTGACACTGAAGCTTTCTTT.

This clonotype was counted many times. The V gene is TRBV6-1, the J gene TRBJ1-2; 7 bases line up with TRBD1. The CDR3 sequence is 13 residues long. Germline-derived CDR1 and CDR2 are MNHNS and SASEGT. V shed 5 bases and J 5 bases; nucleotides not matched to a gene: 5. CDR3 nucleotides: TGTGCCAGCAGTCTAACAGGGGCTTATGGCTACACCTTC. The encoded protein is CASSLTGAYGYTF.

This clonotype has a handful of counts. This chain connects TRBV6-2 or TRBV6-3 to TRBJ2-5; 12 nucleotides match TRBD2. With V trimmed by 6 bases and J by 2 bases, 10 bases remained unmatched. CDR3 size: 17 residues. CDR1 and CDR2 from the germline V gene are MNHEY and SVGEGT. In DNA, the CDR3 is TGTGCCAGCAGGCCAAAGACTAGCGGGAGCCCTCAAGAGACCCAGTACTTC. Protein sequence: CASRPKTSGSPQETQYF.

This clonotype was seen more than once but under ten times. The rearrangement links TRBV10-3 to TRBJ1-1; 7 bases agree with TRBD1. The germline gives CDR1 ENHRY, CDR2 SYGVKD. V shed 8 bases and J 1 base; nucleotides not matched to a gene: 10. The CDR3 is 15 residues long. The DNA of the CDR3 is TGTGCCATCGGCTCAAGTTCAGGGGGGAACACTGAAGCTTTCTTT. Translation: CAIGSSSGGNTEAFF.

There are many counts of this clonotype. The rearrangement uses TRBV12-3 or TRBV12-4 and TRBJ1-5; 7 positions agree with TRBD1. With 5 bases clipped from V and 0 bases from J, the junction kept 13 bases outside the gene matches. This CDR3 contains 18 residues. DNA for the CDR3: TGTGCCAGCAGTACCAGACAGGGTTGGGGATATAGCAATCAGCCCCAGCATTTT. Translated, it gives CASSTRQGWGYSNQPQHF.

A few counts support this clonotype. The rearrangement uses TRBV30 and TRBJ1-6, with D possibly TRBD1 on 5 matching bases. Trimming took 0 bases from V and 4 from J, leaving 10 bases between them. Looked up from germline, CDR1 is GTSNPN and CDR2 is SVGIG (reference sequence). The CDR3 sequence is 15 residues long. CDR3 sequence reads: CAWSVRDRYNSPLHF. CDR3 DNA sequence: TGTGCCTGGAGTGTAAGGGACCGTTATAATTCACCCCTCCACTTT.

This rearrangement joins TRBV7-3 to TRBJ1-1; D gene uncertain. CDR3 size: 14 residues. CDR1 and CDR2 from the germline V gene are SGHTA and FQGTGA. V was shortened by 2 bases and J by 3 bases, with 10 bases between the two germline ends. DNA for the CDR3: TGTGCCAGCAGCTTATTGCAGGAGGACACTGAAGCTTTCTTT. This codes for CASSLLQEDTEAFF. Supplemented by reference TRBV7-3 and TRBJ1-1, the full variable domain reads GAGVSQTPSNKVTEKGKYVELRCDPISGHTALYWYRQSLGQGPEFLIYFQGTGAADDSGLPNDRFFAVRPEGSVSTLKIQRTERGDSAVYLCASSLLQEDTEAFFGQGTRLTVV.

The genes are TRBV28 and TRBJ1-5; D gene uncertain. The CDR3 has 15 amino acids. V was cut by 3 bases and J by 1 base, with 10 bases left in between. Germline V gene data show CDR1 as MDHEN and CDR2 as SYDVKM. The CDR3 region is CASSFGPDSNQPQHF. In nucleotides, the CDR3 is TGTGCCAGCAGTTTTGGGCCCGACAGCAATCAGCCCCAGCATTTT.

J is TRBJ2-5 and V is TRBV20-1; 7 nucleotides align to TRBD1. The CDR3 totals 13 residues. Germline V gene lookup returns CDR1 DFQATT and CDR2 SNEGSKA (reference sequence). The CDR3 DNA sequence: TGCGGCCCTGGGCAGGGGGACGGAGATACCCAGTACTTC. Encoded protein: CGPGQGDGDTQYF.

The sample holds many counts of this clonotype. J is TRBJ1-5 and V is TRBV20-1, with no clear D. The V end lost 4 bases, the J end lost 4 bases, and 17 bases lay between the germline ends. CDR1 is DFQATT and CDR2 is SNEGSKA in the germline V gene (reference sequence). The CDR3 is 15 residues long. The CDR3 is CSATRTADKNQPQHF. As DNA, the CDR3 is TGCAGTGCTACACGCACCGCAGACAAAAATCAGCCCCAGCATTTT.

This clonotype was counted many times. In nucleotides, the CDR3 is TGTGCCAGCAGGTCGACAGAAGAGAACACTGAAGCTTTCTTT. Residues: CASRSTEENTEAFF. The rearrangement uses TRBV13 and TRBJ1-1; possibly TRBD1 for D (5 bases). V gave up 6 bases and J gave up 1 base, with 12 bases separating them. This CDR3 is built from 14 residues. The germline V gene encodes CDR1 PRHDT and CDR2 FYEKMQ (reference sequence).

This clonotype was observed at least ten times. The chain carries TRBV19 and TRBJ1-5, with 11 bases that match TRBD1. Unmatched junction bases numbered 11, after V lost 4 bases and J lost 0 bases. This CDR3 spans 19 amino acids. The germline V gene encodes CDR1 LNHDA and CDR2 SQIVND (reference sequence). Here the CDR3 DNA reads TGTGCCAGTAGTACCCCAACCGGGACAGGGGGTAATAGCAATCAGCCCCAGCATTTT. Encoded protein: CASSTPTGTGGNSNQPQHF.

The V gene is TRBV19, the J gene TRBJ2-5, with TRBD1 identical over 8 bases. The germline CDR1 and CDR2 sequences are LNHDA and SQIVND (reference sequence). The CDR3 spans 16 residues. V lost 6 bases to trimming and J lost 1 base; unmatched junction nucleotides: 10. The CDR3 DNA reads TGTGCCAGTAGGCCCCGACAGGGGCCACTCCAAGAGACCCAGTACTTC. Translating gives CASRPRQGPLQETQYF.

This clonotype was recorded many times. The J gene is TRBJ1-1, the V gene TRBV12-3 or TRBV12-4; TRBD1 might be the D (5 bases). The CDR3 has 14 residues. V was clipped by 7 bases and J by 0 bases, with 12 bases between them. CDR3 nucleotides: TGTGCCAGCAACCACAGGAGGATGAACACTGAAGCTTTCTTT. Its protein is CASNHRRMNTEAFF.

This clonotype was seen at least ten times. This chain joins TRBV27 and TRBJ2-2; D gene uncertain. Trimming stripped 5 bases from V and 3 bases from J, with 10 bases between. This CDR3 contains 14 residues. Germline CDR1 MNHEY, CDR2 SMNVEV (reference sequence). The CDR3 is CASSGRAHTGELFF. The DNA of the CDR3 is TGTGCCAGCAGTGGCCGGGCCCACACCGGGGAGCTGTTTTTT.

V and J are TRBV6-1 and TRBJ1-1, with D maybe TRBD1 (5 bases). Germline V gene data show CDR1 as MNHNS and CDR2 as SASEGT. With 5 bases removed from V and 0 bases from J, the gap between germline ends came to 10 bases. This CDR3 spans 14 amino acids. The CDR3 region is CASSPWGMNTEAFF. CDR3 sequence (DNA): TGTGCCAGCAGTCCTTGGGGGATGAACACTGAAGCTTTCTTT.

The chain combines TRBV28 with TRBJ2-7, with 14 positions matching TRBD2. Germline V gene lookup returns CDR1 MDHEN and CDR2 SYDVKM. CDR3 length: 15 amino acids. Trimming cost V 5 bases and J 9 bases; bases outside gene matches: 9. The CDR3 sequence: CASSLSGTSGRRQYF. The CDR3 DNA follows: TGTGCCAGCAGTCTAAGCGGGACTAGCGGGAGACGGCAGTACTTC.

This clonotype showed up many times. V is TRBV11-1 and J is TRBJ2-5, with 8 bases fitting TRBD2. CDR3 length: 14 residues. With 5 bases clipped from V and 2 bases from J, the junction kept 4 bases outside the gene matches. The germline gives CDR1 SGHAT, CDR2 FQDESV (reference sequence). CDR3 nucleotides: TGTGCCAGCAGCACGTTAGCGGGGCAAGAGACCCAGTACTTC. Translation: CASSTLAGQETQYF.